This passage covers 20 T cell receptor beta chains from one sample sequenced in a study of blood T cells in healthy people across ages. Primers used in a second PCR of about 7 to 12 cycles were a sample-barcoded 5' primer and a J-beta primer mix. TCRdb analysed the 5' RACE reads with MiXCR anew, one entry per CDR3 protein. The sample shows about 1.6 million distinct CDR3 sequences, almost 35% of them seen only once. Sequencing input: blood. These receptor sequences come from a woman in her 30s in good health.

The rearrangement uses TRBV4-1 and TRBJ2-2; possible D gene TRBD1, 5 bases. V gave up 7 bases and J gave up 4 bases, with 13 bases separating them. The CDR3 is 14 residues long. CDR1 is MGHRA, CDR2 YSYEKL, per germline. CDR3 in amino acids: CASTPGYGTGELFF. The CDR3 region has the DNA TGCGCCAGCACCCCAGGGTATGGCACCGGGGAGCTGTTTTTT.

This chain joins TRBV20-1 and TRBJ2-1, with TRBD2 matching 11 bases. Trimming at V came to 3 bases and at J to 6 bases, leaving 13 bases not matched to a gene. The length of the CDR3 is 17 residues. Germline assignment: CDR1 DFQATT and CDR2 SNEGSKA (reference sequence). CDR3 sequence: CSASPSGRLGAGNEQFF. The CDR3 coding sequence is TGCAGTGCTAGTCCTAGCGGGAGGTTGGGGGCGGGCAATGAGCAGTTCTTC.

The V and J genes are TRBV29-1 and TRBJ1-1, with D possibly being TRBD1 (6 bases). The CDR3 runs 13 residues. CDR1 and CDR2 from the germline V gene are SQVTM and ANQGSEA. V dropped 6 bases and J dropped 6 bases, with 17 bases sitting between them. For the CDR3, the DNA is TGCAGCGTGATAAACCAGGGGTTACCTGAAGCTTTCTTT. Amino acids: CSVINQGLPEAFF. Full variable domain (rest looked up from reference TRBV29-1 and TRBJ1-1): SAVISQKPSRDICQRGTSLTIQCQVDSQVTMMFWYRQQPGQSLTLIATANQGSEATYESGFVIDKFPISRPNLTFSTLTVSNMSPEDSSIYLCSVINQGLPEAFFGQGTRLTVV.

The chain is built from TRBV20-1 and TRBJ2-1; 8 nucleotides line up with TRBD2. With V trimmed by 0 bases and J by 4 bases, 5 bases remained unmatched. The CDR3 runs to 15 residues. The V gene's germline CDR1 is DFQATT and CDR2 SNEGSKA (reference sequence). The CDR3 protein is CSARDNQREYNEQFF. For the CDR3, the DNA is TGCAGTGCTAGAGATAACCAGCGGGAGTACAATGAGCAGTTCTTC.

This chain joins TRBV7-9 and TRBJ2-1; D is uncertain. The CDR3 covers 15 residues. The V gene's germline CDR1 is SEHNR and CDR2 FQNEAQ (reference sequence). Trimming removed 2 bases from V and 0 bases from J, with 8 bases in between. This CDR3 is CASSLLLSSYNEQFF. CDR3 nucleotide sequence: TGTGCCAGCAGCTTACTTCTGAGCTCCTACAATGAGCAGTTCTTC.

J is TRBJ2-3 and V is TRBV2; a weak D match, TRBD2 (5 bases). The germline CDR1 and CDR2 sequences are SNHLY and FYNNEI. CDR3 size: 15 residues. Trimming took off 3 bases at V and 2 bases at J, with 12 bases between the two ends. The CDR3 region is CASSDPRLATDTQYF. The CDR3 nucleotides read TGTGCCAGCAGTGACCCTAGGCTAGCCACAGATACGCAGTATTTT. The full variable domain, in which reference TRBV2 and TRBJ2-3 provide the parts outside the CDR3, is EPEVTQTPSHQVTQMGQEVILRCVPISNHLYFYWYRQILGQKVEFLVSFYNNEISEKSEIFDDQFSVERPDGSNFTLKIRSTKLEDSAMYFCASSDPRLATDTQYFGPGTRLTVL.

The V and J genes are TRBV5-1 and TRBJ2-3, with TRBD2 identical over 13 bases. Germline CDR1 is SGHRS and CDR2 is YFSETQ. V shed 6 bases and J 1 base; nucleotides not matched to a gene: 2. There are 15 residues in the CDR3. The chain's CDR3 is CASNGLAGGTDTQYF. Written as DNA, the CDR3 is TGCGCCAGCAACGGACTAGCGGGGGGCACAGATACGCAGTATTTT.

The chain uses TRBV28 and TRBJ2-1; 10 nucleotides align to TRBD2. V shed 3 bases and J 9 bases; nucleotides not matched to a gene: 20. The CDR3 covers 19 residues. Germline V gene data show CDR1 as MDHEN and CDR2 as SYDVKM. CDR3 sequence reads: CASSLDDLTSGVLGGEQFF. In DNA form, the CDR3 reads TGTGCCAGCAGTTTGGATGATCTTACTAGCGGGGTATTAGGGGGTGAGCAGTTCTTC.

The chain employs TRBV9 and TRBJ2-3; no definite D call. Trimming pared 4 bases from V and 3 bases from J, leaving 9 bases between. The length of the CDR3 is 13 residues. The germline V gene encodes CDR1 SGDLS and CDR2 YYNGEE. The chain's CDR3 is CASSTMLTDTQYF. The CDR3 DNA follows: TGTGCCAGCAGCACTATGCTAACAGATACGCAGTATTTT.

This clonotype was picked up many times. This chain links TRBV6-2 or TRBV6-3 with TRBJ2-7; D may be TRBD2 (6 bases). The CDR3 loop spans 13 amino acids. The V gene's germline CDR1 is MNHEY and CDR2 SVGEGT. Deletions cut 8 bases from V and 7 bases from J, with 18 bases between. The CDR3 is CASRVGGSGEQYF. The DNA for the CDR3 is TGTGCCAGCCGGGTCGGGGGTTCGGGGGAGCAGTACTTC.

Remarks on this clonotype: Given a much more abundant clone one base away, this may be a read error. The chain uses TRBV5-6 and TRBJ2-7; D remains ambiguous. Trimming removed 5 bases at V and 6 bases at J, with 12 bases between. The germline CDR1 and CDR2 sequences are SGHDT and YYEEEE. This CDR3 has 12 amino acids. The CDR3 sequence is CASSYSMGEQYF. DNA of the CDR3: TGTGCCAGCAGTTACTCTATGGGCGAGCAGTACTTC.

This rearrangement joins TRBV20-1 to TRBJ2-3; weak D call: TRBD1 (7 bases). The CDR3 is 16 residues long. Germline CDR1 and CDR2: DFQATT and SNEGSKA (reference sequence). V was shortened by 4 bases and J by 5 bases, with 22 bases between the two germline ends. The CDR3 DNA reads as TGCAGTGCTAAAACTCGGACTTCAGGGGGGATAGATACGCAGTATTTT. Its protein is CSAKTRTSGGIDTQYF.

CDR3 loop: CAIRTRGTENTEAFF. The CDR3 DNA reads as TGTGCCATCAGGACAAGGGGGACAGAGAACACTGAAGCTTTCTTT. V is TRBV10-3 and J is TRBJ1-1; TRBD1 matches at 7 bases. Germline V gene data show CDR1 as ENHRY and CDR2 as SYGVKD. The length of the CDR3 is 15 residues. Unmatched junction bases numbered 8, after V lost 6 bases and J lost 1 base.

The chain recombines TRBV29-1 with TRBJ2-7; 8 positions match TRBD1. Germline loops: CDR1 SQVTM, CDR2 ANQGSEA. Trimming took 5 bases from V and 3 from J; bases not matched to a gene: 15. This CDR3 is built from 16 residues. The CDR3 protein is CSVYTPLDRGVYEQYF. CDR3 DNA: TGCAGCGTTTACACTCCCCTTGACAGGGGAGTCTACGAGCAGTACTTC.

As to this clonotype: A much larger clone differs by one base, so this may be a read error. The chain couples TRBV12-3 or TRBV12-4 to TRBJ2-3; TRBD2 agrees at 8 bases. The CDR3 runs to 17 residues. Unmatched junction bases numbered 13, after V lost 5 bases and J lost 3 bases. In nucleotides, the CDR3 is TGTGCCAGCAGTGTGGACGGGAGGGCACGGAGGACAGATACGCAGTATTTT. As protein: CASSVDGRARRTDTQYF.

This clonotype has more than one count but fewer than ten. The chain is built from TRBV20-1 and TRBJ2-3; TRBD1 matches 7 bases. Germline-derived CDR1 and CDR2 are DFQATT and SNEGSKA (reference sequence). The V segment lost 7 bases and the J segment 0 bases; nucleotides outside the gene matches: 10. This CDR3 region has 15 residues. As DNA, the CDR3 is TGCAGTGGAAAGTCCGGGACAGTTAGCACAGATACGCAGTATTTT. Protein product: CSGKSGTVSTDTQYF.

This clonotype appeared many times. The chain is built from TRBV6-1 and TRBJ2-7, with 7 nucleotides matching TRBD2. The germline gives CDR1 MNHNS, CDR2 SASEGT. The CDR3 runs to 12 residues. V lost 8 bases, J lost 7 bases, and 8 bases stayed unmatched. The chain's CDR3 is CASGLLAREQYF. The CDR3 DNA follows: TGTGCCAGCGGGCTACTAGCGCGAGAGCAGTACTTC.

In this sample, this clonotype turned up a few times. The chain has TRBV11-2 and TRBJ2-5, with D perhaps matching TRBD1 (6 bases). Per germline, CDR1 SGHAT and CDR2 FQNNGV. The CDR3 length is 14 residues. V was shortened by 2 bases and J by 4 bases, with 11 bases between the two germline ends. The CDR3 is CASSLTGRVETQYF. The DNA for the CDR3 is TGTGCCAGCAGCTTAACAGGGAGAGTAGAGACCCAGTACTTC. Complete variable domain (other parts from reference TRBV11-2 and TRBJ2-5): EAGVAQSPRYKIIEKRQSVAFWCNPISGHATLYWYQQILGQGPKLLIQFQNNGVVDDSQLPKDRFSAERLKGVDSTLKIQPAKLEDSAVYLCASSLTGRVETQYFGPGTRLLVL.

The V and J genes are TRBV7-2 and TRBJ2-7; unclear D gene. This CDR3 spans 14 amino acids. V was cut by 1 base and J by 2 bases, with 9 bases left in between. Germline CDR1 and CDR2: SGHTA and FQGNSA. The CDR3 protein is CASSLVSATYEQYF. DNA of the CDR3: TGTGCCAGCAGCTTAGTCAGTGCCACCTACGAGCAGTACTTC.

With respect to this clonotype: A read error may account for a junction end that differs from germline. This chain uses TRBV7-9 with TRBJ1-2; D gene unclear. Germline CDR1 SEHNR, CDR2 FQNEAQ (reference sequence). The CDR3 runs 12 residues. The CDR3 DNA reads TGTGTCAGCAGCTTAGACATTCATGGCTACACCTTC. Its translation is CVSSLDIHGYTF.